This T cell receptor beta chain was found in a study of blood T cell repertoires in COVID-19. About the research overall: PBMCs, B-cell-depleted T cells, or T cells provided the cDNA or gDNA that made up the material.

Original processing methods: Reference gene primer amplification gave nucleated cell count estimates. Using immunoSEQ multiplex PCR, the repertoire was profiled, and TCRdb retains in-frame clones only, with some absent. V and J calls and clone size are as listed in that table; D and trimming were resolved from the DNA. The table shows approximately 250,000 clones, with about 86% occurring only once. Participants' own reports of clinical history determined their cohort assignment. CDR3 length: 14 amino acids. Germline CDR1 and CDR2: SGHRS and YFSETQ. The V segment lost 4 bases and the J segment 5 bases; nucleotides outside the gene matches: 7.

This TCR was sampled from a man aged 25-45 years with acute COVID-19. Sequencing was carried out using PBMCs or T cells enriched from blood (not recorded which). The gene calls are TRBV5-1 and TRBJ1-2, with TRBD1 matching 8 bases. The DNA for the CDR3 is TGCGCCAGCAGCCGGACAGGGACAGATTATGGCTACACCTTC. Translating it yields CASSRTGTDYGYTF.